This TCR beta chain was sequenced during a study of shared clonotypes between healthy human individuals (dated by TCRdb to the early 2020s). At the level of the whole study: Three men and a couple of women, aged 18 to 49 years, made up the cohort. For each donor, CD4 naive and CD4 memory were each run on three plates, CD8 naive on two plates, and CD8 memory on one plate. To estimate repertoire size and how much clonotypes are shared between individuals, the study performed deep sequencing of blood TCR repertoires from roughly five healthy adults. To increase sequencing depth and limit assay-specific biases, TCR repertoire library preparation and sequencing were carried out by different laboratories using diverse techniques. Leukapheresis yielded between about 0.8 and 8.9 billion PBMCs per donor.

V is pared back by 2 bases and J by 10 bases, with 10 bases lying between the germline termini. As encoded in the germline V gene, CDR1 is MGHRA while CDR2 is YSYEKL. Reading from cysteine to phenylalanine, the CDR3 counts 12 amino acids. The sequence is cut down to CDR3 DNA, 36 bases in frame from base 1. This clone is a singleton in its sample. No antigen is known for it. Base qualities are not at hand, and no much larger clone is one base apart. Points the paper makes about the study in general: Because the study included only a small number of donors, the genetic and exposure-history diversity represented was limited. Clonotypes shared by all four sorted-subset donors showed higher generation probabilities than non-shared clonotypes. Naive subsets generally had larger estimated clonotype richness than memory subsets. When several donors were compared, the shared fraction of clonotypes was 5% to 6.5% for naive CD4, roughly 3.4% for naive CD8, roughly 2.3% for memory CD4, and 0.3% to 0.5% for memory CD8. Incomplete sequencing was indicated by rarefaction of sorted-subset datasets, despite the large sequencing depth. Sampling was limited to blood, and TCR repertoires in tissue likely differ from TCR repertoires in blood. Based on pairwise subsampling, the degree of clonotype sharing among donors was expected to be affected by sequencing depth.

Using the deep immunoSEQ assay, multiplex PCR amplified TCR CDR3 regions from genomic DNA. Extracted genomic DNA from each cell subset was distributed evenly across all wells of several immunoSEQ 96-well plates, and each plate was treated as a replicate. Each replicate PCR for sorted subsets received 200 ng genomic DNA, equal to about 30,000 T cell genomes. Purified libraries were measured with a Qubit 3.0 fluorometer, size-checked on a Bioanalyzer 2100, and measured again with the KAPA Library Quantification kit. Every immunoSEQ 96-well plate was sequenced on a separate single-read 150-cycle Illumina NextSeq 550 flow cell. Turning to the authors' computational methods: Because the immunoSEQ output included only junctional sequences and no quality scores, the filtering could not be the same as the filtering used for full-length reads. To assign V/J genes and CDR3, sequences were annotated using PyIR, a Python wrapper for IgBLAST v1.9, with IMGT germline references. Reads were removed for weak V/J assignments (E-value above 1e-6), missing CDR3, stop codons, out-of-frame junctions, or ambiguous translated residues. A V3J clonotype was defined by an identical inferred V gene, J gene, and CDR3 amino acid sequence. The percentage overlap between two repertoires was calculated by dividing the number of shared unique clonotypes by the size of the smaller repertoire. Repertoire richness was assessed with RTK rarefaction, the Chao1 estimator, and Recon v2.1 estimates of unobserved clonotypes. For all TCRbeta clonotypes obtained by the gDNA method from a handful of donors, generation probabilities were computed with OLGA. Not all clones reach the TCRdb copy of this immuneACCESS table, which keeps in-frame sequences only. Checked studies attribute under half of the gap to unresolved V genes and leave the rest unexplained. V and J calls and clone size are given by that table; D and trimming were obtained from the DNA. The sample table lists millions of clones, approximately 94% of them with a count of one. The ten largest make up approximately 1.2% of the sample.

CD8 naive samples consisted of CD45RO-negative cells that were positively selected for CCR7, yielding a CD45RA+CCR7+ population without TemRA cells. Healthy HIV-negative adults with no recently reported acute infections or vaccinations were included as donors. Every donor was a Caucasian adult residing in Nashville, Tennessee, USA. Blood was collected by leukapheresis, and PBMCs were isolated by Ficoll-Histopaque density gradient centrifugation and then cryopreserved in liquid nitrogen vapor phase. Purity and quantity of every magnetically sorted T cell population were checked by analytical flow cytometry. Genomic DNA was isolated from each sorted fraction and quantified by UV absorbance on a Nanodrop 2000c.

This TCR came from a man aged 18 to 30 in good health. The chain uses TRBV4-1 and TRBJ2-3; a tentative D match to TRBD1 spans 5 bases. The sample comprised naive CD8+ T cells sorted from blood. The cell subset or site label here, explained by the study, means: CD45RA+CCR7+. This receptor has the CDR3 CASSQLQGSQYF. The DNA sequence is TGCGCCAGCAGCCAATTGCAGGGTTCGCAGTATTTT.